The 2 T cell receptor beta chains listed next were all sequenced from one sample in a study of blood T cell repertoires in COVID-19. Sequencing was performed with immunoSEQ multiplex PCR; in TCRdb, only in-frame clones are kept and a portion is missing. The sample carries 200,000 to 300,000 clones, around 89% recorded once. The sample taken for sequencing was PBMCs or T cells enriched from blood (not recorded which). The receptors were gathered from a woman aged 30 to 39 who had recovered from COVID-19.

In DNA, the CDR3 is TGTGCCAGCGGCCCTGGGCAGTCTAATTCACCCCTCCACTTT. It codes for CASGPGQSNSPLHF. The rearrangement links TRBV3-1 (or the pseudogene TRBV3-2) to TRBJ1-6, with unresolved D. The CDR3 extends over 14 amino acids. Germline assignment: CDR1 LGHDT and CDR2 YNNKEL (reference sequence). Trimming stripped 8 bases from V and 6 bases from J, with 14 bases between.

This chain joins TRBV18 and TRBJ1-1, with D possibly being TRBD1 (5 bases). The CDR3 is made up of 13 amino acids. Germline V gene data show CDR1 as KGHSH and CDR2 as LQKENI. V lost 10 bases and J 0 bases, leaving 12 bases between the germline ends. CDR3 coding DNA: TGTGCCACCCGGGGGGTCATGAACACTGAAGCTTTCTTT. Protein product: CATRGVMNTEAFF.